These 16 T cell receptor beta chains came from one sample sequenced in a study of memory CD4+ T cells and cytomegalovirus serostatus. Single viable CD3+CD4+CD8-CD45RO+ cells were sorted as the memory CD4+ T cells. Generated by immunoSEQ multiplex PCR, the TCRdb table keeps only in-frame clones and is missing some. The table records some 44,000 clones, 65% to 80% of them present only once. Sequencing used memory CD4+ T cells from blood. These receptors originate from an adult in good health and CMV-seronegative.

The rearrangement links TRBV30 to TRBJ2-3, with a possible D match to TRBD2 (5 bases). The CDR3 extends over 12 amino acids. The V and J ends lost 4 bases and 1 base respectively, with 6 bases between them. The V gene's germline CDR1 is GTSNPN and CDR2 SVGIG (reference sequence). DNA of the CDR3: TGTGCCTGGAACGGGGGCACAGATACGCAGTATTTT. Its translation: CAWNGGTDTQYF.

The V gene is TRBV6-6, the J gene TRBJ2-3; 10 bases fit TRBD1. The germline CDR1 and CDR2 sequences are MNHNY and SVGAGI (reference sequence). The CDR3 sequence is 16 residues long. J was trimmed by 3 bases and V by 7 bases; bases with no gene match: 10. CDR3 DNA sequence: TGTGCCAGCAATCACCGGGACAGGGGATTAACAGATACGCAGTATTTT. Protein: CASNHRDRGLTDTQYF.

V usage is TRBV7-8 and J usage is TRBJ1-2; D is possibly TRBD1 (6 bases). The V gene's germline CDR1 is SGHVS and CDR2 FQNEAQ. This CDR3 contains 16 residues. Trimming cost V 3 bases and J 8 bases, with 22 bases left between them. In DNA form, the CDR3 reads TGTGCCAGCAGCTTGTCCTCTGGCGGGGGCGCGGGCGGCTACACCTTC. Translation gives CASSLSSGGGAGGYTF.

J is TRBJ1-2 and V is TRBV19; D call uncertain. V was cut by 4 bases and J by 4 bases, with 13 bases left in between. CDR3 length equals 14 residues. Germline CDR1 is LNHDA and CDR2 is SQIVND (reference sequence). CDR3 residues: CASSSTPGTYGYTF. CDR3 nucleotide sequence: TGTGCCAGTAGTAGTACGCCGGGAACCTATGGCTACACCTTC.

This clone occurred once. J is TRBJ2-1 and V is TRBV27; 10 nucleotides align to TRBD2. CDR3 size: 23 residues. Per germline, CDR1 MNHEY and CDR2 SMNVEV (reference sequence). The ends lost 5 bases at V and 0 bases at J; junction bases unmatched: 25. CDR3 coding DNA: TGTGCCAGCAGTACGTATCGGACTAGCGGACGTTCAGCGAAAACCAGCTCCTACAATGAGCAGTTCTTC. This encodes CASSTYRTSGRSAKTSSYNEQFF.

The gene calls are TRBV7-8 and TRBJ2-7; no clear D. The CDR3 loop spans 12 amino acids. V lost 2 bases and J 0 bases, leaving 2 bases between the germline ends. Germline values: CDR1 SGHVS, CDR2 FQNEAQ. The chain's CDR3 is CASSLSSYEQYF. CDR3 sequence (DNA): TGTGCCAGCAGCTTAAGCTCCTACGAGCAGTACTTC.

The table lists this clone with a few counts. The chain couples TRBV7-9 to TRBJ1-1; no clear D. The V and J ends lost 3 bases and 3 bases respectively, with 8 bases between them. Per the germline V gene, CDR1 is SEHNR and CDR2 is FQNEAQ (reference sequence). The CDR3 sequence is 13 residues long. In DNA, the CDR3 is TGTGCCAGCAGCTTGGACGGAGACACTGAAGCTTTCTTT. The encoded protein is CASSLDGDTEAFF.

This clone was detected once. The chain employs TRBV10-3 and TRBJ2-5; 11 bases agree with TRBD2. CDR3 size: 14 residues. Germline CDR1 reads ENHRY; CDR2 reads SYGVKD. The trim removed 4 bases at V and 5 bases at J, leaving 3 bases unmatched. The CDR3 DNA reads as TGTGCCATCAGTGTAGCGGGGGGGCGTGAGACCCAGTACTTC. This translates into CAISVAGGRETQYF.

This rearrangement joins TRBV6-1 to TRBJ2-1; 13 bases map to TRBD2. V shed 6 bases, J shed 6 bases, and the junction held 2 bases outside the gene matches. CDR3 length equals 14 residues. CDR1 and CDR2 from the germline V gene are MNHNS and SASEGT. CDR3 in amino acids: CASRRLAGGNEQFF. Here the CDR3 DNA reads TGTGCCAGCAGACGACTAGCGGGGGGCAATGAGCAGTTCTTC.

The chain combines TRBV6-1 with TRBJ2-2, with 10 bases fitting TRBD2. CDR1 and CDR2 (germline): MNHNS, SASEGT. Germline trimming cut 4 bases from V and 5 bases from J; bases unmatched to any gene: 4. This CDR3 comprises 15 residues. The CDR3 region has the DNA TGTGCCAGCAGTGGAGCGGGGGGGTGGACCGGGGAGCTGTTTTTT. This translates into CASSGAGGWTGELFF.

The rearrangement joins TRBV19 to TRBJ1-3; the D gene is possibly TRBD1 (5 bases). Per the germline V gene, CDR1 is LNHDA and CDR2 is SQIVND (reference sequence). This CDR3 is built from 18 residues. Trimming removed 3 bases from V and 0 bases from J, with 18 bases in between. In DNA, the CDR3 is TGTGCCAGTAGTATGATGTCGACAGCCACCTACTCTGGAAACACCATATATTTT. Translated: CASSMMSTATYSGNTIYF.

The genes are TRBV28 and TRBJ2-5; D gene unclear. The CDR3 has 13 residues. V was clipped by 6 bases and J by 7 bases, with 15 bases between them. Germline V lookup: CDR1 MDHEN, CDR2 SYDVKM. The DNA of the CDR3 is TGTGCCAGCAGATCGGACGAGGTGGTGACCCAGTACTTC. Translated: CASRSDEVVTQYF.

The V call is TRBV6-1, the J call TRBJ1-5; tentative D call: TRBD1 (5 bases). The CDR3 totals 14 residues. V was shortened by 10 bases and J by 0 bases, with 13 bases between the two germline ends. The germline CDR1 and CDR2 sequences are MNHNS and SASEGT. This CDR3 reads CATQGSNSNQPQHF. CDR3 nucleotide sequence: TGTGCCACTCAGGGTTCCAATAGCAATCAGCCCCAGCATTTT.

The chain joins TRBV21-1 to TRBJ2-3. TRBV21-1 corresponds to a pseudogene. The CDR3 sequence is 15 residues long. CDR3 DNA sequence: TGTGCCAGCAGGGATGGCCGGGCCGGGCCAGATACGCAGTATTTT. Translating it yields CASRDGRAGPDTQYF.

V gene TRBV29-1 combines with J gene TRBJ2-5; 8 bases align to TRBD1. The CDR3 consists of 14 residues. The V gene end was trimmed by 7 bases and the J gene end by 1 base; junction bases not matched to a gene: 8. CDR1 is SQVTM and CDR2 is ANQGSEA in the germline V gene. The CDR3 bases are TGCAGCGCCCAGGGGGCGCCGGGCCAAGAGACCCAGTACTTC. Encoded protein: CSAQGAPGQETQYF.

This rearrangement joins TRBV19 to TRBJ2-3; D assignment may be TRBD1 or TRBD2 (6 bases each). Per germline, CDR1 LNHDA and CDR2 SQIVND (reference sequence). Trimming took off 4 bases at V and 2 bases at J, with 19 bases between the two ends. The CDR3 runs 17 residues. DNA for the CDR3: TGTGCCAGTAGTAACTGGGCGGGGACACCGCCCACAGATACGCAGTATTTT. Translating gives CASSNWAGTPPTDTQYF.